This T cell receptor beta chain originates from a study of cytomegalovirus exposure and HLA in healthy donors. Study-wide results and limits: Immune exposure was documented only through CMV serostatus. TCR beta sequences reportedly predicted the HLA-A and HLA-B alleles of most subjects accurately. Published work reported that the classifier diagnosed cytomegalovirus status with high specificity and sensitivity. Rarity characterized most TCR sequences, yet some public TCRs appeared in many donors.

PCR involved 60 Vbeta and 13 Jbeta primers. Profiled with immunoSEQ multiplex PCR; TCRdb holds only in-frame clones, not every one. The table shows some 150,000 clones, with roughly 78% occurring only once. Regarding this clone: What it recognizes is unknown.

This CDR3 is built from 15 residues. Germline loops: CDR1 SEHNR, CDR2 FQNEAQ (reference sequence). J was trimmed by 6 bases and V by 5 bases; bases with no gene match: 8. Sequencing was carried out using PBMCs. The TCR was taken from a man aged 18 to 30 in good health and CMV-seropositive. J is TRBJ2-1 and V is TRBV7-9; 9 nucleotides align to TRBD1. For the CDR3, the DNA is TGTGCCAGCAGCAATTACAGGGGGCAGCTCAATGAGCAGTTCTTC. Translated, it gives CASSNYRGQLNEQFF.